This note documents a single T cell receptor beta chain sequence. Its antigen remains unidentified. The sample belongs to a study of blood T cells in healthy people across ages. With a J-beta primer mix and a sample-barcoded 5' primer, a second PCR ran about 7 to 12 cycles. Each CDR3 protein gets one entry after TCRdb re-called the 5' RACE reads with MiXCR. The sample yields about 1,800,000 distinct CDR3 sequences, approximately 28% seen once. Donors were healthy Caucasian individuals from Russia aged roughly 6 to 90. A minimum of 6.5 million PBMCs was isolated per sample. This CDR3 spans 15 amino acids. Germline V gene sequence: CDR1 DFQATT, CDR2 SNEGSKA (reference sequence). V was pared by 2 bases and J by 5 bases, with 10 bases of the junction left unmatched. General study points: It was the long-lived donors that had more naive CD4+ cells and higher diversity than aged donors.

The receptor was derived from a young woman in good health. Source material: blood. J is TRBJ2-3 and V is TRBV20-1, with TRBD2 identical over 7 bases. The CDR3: CSARRPAGFGDTQYF. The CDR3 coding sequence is TGCAGTGCTAGACGCCCAGCGGGGTTCGGAGATACGCAGTATTTT.